The 8 T cell receptor beta chains given below trace back to one sample, sequenced in a study of blood T cell repertoires in COVID-19. This table comes from immunoSEQ multiplex PCR, and its TCRdb copy is limited to in-frame clones, with some not included. The table shows 250,000 to 350,000 clones, with 80% to 90% occurring only once. Sequencing was performed on PBMCs or T cells enriched from blood (not recorded which). The receptors derive from a woman aged 30 to 39 who had recovered from COVID-19.

This rearrangement joins TRBV19 to TRBJ1-2, with 11 bases lining up with TRBD1. Per the germline V gene, CDR1 is LNHDA and CDR2 is SQIVND (reference sequence). Trimming cost V 6 bases and J 3 bases; bases outside gene matches: 9. The CDR3 loop spans 16 amino acids. The CDR3 protein is CASSASGTGGYYGYTF. The CDR3 DNA is TGTGCCAGTAGCGCCTCCGGGACAGGGGGTTACTATGGCTACACCTTC.

The V and J genes are TRBV5-6 and TRBJ1-1, with D maybe TRBD1 (5 bases). The CDR3 contains 13 residues. The V end lost 0 bases, the J end lost 10 bases, and 13 bases lay between the germline ends. The germline V gene encodes CDR1 SGHDT and CDR2 YYEEEE. Here the CDR3 DNA reads TGTGCCAGCAGCTTGGGACCCAGTCAGGGAGCTTTCTTT. It translates to CASSLGPSQGAFF.

This clone was seen only a few times. This rearrangement joins TRBV11-2 to TRBJ2-7, with TRBD1 as a possible D gene (5 bases). With 1 base removed from V and 1 base from J, the gap between germline ends came to 14 bases. The CDR3 extends over 16 amino acids. Germline values: CDR1 SGHAT, CDR2 FQNNGV. The CDR3 sequence: CASSLVVQELSYEQYF. The CDR3 DNA follows: TGTGCCAGCAGCTTAGTGGTACAGGAGCTTTCCTACGAGCAGTACTTC.

This rearrangement joins TRBV10-3 to TRBJ2-2; TRBD1 aligns across 7 bases. The germline V gene encodes CDR1 ENHRY and CDR2 SYGVKD. The CDR3 extends over 15 amino acids. Trimming took 10 bases from V and 3 from J; bases not matched to a gene: 11. The chain's CDR3 is CATADGQAYTGELFF. CDR3 bases: TGTGCCACCGCGGACGGACAGGCCTACACCGGGGAGCTGTTTTTT.

This chain joins TRBV5-1 and TRBJ1-1, with 7 bases that match TRBD1. Trimming took 4 bases from V and 4 from J; bases not matched to a gene: 7. Germline CDR1 SGHRS, CDR2 YFSETQ. The CDR3 spans 14 residues. CDR3 bases: TGCGCCAGCAGCAATGACAGGGTCGGCACTGAAGCTTTCTTT. Protein: CASSNDRVGTEAFF.

V gene TRBV5-4 combines with J gene TRBJ1-2, with TRBD1 identical over 8 bases. From germline, CDR1 is SGHNT and CDR2 YYREEE (reference sequence). V was clipped by 2 bases and J by 5 bases; unmatched bases: 5. The CDR3 is 14 residues long. CDR3 in amino acids: CASSFGQGAYGYTF. The CDR3, as DNA: TGTGCCAGCAGCTTCGGACAGGGCGCGTATGGCTACACCTTC.

The chain combines TRBV14 with TRBJ2-2, with 8 bases lining up with TRBD1. The CDR3 sequence is 15 residues long. Trimming cost V 3 bases and J 5 bases; bases outside gene matches: 5. Per germline, CDR1 SGHDN and CDR2 FVKESK. DNA for the CDR3: TGTGCCAGCAGCCACAGGGGGCGCGGAACCGGGGAGCTGTTTTTT. It yields the protein CASSHRGRGTGELFF.

The chain joins TRBV10-1 to TRBJ2-2, with a tentative D call TRBD2 (5 bases). The CDR3 covers 15 residues. CDR1 and CDR2 from the germline V gene are WNHNN and SYGVQD (reference sequence). The ends were cut back, 3 bases at V and 2 bases at J, with 10 bases in the middle. The CDR3 loop reads CASSEVRANTGELFF. The CDR3 nucleotides read TGCGCCAGCAGTGAAGTGAGGGCCAACACCGGGGAGCTGTTTTTT.